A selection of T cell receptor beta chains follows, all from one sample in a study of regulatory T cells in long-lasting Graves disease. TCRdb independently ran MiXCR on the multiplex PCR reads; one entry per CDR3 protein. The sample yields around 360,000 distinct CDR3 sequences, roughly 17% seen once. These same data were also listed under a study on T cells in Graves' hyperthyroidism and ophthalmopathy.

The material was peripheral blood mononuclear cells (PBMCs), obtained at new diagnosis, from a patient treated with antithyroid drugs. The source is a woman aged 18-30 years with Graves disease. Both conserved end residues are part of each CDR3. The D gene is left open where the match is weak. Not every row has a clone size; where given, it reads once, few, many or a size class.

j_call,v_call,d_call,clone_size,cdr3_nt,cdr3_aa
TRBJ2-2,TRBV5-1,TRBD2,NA,TGCGCCAGCAGCTTGTCGTCTAGCGGGAGAGCCGGGGAGCTGTTTTTT,CASSLSSSGRAGELFF
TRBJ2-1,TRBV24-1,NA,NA,TGTGCCACCAGTGACCGCTCCTACAATGAGCAGTTCTTC,CATSDRSYNEQFF
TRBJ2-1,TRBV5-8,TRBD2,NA,TGTGCCAGCAGCTCGTCGGGACTAGCGGGAGGGATTACCTACAATGAGCAGTTCTTC,CASSSSGLAGGITYNEQFF
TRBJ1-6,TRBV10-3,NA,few,TGTGCCATCAGTGAGTCGACTGAGTTGGCCCTCCACTTT,CAISESTELALHF
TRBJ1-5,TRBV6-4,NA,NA,TGTGCCAGCAGTGACTCTACAGGGAATCAGAATCAGCCCCAGCATTTT,CASSDSTGNQNQPQHF
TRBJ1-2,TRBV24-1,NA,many,TGTGCCACCAGTGATGAGCAAGGGTATGGCTACACCTTC,CATSDEQGYGYTF
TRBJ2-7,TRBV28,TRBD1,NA,TGTGCCAGCGGACCCAGGACAGGGATCTACGAGCAGTACTTC,CASGPRTGIYEQYF
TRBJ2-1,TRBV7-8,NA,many,TGTGCCAGCAGGAGCGACTCCTACAATGAGCAGTTCTTC,CASRSDSYNEQFF
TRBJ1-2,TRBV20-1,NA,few,TGCAGTGCTAGAGAACGCACTGTCCGCTATGGCTACACCTTC,CSARERTVRYGYTF
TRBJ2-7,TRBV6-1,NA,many,TGTGCCAGCAGTGACAGGGGAGGCGACGAGCAGTACTTC,CASSDRGGDEQYF
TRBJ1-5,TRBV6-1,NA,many,TGTGCCAGCAGGCCGGGACGGTCCCCGCTGGGCAATCAGCCCCAGCATTTT,CASRPGRSPLGNQPQHF
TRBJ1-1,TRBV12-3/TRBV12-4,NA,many,TGTGCCAGCAGTTTTACAGCGGTAAACACTGAAGCTTTCTTT,CASSFTAVNTEAFF
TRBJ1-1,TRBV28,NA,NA,TGTGCCAGCAGGCCCCAGGTGGGCTTAGGCACTGAAGCTTTCTTT,CASRPQVGLGTEAFF
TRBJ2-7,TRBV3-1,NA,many,TGTGCCAGCAGCCAAGCTCGGTGGGGAATGTCGTCCTACGAGCAGTACTTC,CASSQARWGMSSYEQYF
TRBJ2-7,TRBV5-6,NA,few,TGTGCCAGCAGCTCCCCATCCCACAGTTCCTACGAGCAGTACTTC,CASSSPSHSSYEQYF
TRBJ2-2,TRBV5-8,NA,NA,TGTGCCAGCAGCTTGATTAGCGGTAACACCGGGGAGCTGTTTTTT,CASSLISGNTGELFF
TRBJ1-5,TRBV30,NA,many,TGTGCCTGGAGTCGGGGGGACGGGCAGCCCCAGCATTTT,CAWSRGDGQPQHF